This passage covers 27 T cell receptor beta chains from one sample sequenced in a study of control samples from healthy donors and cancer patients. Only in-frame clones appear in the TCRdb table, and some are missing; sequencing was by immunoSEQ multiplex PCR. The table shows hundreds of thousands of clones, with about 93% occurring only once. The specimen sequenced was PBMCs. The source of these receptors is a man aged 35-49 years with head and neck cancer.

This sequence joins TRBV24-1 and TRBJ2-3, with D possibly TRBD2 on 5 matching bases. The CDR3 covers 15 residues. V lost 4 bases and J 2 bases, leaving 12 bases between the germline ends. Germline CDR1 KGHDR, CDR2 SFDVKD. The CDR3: CATSEASLPTDTQYF. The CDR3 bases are TGTGCCACCAGTGAGGCTAGCTTACCCACAGATACGCAGTATTTT.

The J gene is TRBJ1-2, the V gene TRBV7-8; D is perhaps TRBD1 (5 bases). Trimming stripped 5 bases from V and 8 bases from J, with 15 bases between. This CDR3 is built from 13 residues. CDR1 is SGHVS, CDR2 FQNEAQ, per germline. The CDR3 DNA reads TGTGCCAGCAGCCGGGCCGCGGGGGACGGCTACACCTTC. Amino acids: CASSRAAGDGYTF.

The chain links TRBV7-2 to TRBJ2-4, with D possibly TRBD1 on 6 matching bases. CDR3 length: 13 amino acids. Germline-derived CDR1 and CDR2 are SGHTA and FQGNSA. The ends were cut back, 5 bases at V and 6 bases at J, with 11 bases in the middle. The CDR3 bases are TGTGCCAGCAGCGTGGCACAGGGAAACATTCAGTACTTC. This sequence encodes CASSVAQGNIQYF.

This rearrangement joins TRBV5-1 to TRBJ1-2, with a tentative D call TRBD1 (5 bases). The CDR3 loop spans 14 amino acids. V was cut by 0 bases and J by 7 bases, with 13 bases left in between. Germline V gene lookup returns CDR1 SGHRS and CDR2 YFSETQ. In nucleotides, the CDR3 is TGCGCCAGCAGCTTGGGACAGAGTGTTGGTGGCTACACCTTC. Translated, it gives CASSLGQSVGGYTF.

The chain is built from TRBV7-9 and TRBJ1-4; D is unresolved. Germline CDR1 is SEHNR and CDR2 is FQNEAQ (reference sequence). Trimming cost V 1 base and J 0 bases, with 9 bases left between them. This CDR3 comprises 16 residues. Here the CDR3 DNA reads TGTGCCAGCAGCTTAGAGGAGCACCCAACTAATGAAAAACTGTTTTTT. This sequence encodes CASSLEEHPTNEKLFF. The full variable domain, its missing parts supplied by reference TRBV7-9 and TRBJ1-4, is DTGVSQNPRHKITKRGQNVTFRCDPISEHNRLYWYRQTLGQGPEFLTYFQNEAQLEKSRLLSDRFSAERPKGSFSTLEIQRTEQGDSAMYLCASSLEEHPTNEKLFFGSGTQLSVL.

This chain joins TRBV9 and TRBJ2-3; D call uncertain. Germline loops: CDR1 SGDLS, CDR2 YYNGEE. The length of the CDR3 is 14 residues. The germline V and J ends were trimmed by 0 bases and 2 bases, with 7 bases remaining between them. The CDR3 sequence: CASSVELTTDTQYF. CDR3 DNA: TGTGCCAGCAGCGTAGAACTCACCACAGATACGCAGTATTTT.

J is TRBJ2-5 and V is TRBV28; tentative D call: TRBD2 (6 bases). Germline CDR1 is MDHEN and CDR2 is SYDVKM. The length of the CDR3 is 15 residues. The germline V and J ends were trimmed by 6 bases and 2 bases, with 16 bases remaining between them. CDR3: CASREGGWLQETQYF. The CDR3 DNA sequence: TGTGCCAGCAGGGAGGGTGGGTGGTTACAAGAGACCCAGTACTTC.

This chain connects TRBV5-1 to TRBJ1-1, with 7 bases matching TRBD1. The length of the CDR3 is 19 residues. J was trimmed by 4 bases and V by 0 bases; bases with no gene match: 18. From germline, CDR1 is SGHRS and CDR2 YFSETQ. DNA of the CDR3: TGCGCCAGCAGCTTGGCCACGGGAGGGGGCGTAGGGGTAGGCACTGAAGCTTTCTTT. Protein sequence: CASSLATGGGVGVGTEAFF.

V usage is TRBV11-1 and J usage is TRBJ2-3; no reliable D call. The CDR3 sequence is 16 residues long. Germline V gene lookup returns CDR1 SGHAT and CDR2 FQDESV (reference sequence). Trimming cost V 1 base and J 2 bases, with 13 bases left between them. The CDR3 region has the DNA TGTGCCAGCAGCTTAGAAGGGTCCCCCACCACAGATACGCAGTATTTT. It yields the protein CASSLEGSPTTDTQYF.

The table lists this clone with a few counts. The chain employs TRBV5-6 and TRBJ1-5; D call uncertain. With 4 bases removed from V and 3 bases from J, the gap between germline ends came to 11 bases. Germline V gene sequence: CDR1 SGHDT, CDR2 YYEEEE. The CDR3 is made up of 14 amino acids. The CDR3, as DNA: TGTGCCAGCAGCAGAGGACGGATCAATCAGCCCCAGCATTTT. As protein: CASSRGRINQPQHF.

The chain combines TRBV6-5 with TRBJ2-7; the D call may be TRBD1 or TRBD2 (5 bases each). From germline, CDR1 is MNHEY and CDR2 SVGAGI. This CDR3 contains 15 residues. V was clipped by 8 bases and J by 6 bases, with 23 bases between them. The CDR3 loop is CASSLTPDIGSEQYF. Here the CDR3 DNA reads TGTGCCAGCTCCCTAACCCCGGACATTGGGAGCGAGCAGTACTTC.

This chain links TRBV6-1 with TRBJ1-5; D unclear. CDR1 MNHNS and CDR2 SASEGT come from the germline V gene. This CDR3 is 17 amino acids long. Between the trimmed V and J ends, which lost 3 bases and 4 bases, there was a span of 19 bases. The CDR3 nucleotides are TGTGCCAGCAGTGAGTCGGTACCGTCGGGAGGGAATCAGCCCCAGCATTTT. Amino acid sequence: CASSESVPSGGNQPQHF.

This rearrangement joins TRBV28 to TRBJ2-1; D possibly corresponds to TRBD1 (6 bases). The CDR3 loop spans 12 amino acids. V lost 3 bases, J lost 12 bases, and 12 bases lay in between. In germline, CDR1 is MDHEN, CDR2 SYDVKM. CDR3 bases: TGTGCCAGCAGTTTGCAGGGGAAGGGGCAGTTCTTC. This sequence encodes CASSLQGKGQFF.

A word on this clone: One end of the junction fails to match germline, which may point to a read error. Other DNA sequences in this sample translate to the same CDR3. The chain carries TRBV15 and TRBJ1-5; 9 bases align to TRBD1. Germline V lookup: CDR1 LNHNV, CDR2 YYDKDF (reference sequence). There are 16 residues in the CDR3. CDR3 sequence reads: CATSSAGTGYNQPQHF. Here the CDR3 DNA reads TGCGCCACCAGCAGCGCCGGGACAGGGTACAATCAGCCCCAGCATTTT.

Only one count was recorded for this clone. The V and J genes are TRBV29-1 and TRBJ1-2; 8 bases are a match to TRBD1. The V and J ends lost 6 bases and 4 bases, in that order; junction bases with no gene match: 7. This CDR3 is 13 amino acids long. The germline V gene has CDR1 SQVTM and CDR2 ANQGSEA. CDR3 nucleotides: TGCAGCGTCGCGACAGGGGAGGTCTATGGCTACACCTTC. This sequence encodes CSVATGEVYGYTF.

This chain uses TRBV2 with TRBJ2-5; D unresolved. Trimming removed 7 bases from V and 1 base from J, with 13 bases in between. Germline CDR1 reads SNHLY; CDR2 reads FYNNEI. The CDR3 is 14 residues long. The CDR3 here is CASILRSAQETQYF. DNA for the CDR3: TGTGCCAGCATCCTGAGGTCGGCCCAAGAGACCCAGTACTTC.

The CDR3 spells CASSYAGQGLDTIYF. In DNA form, the CDR3 reads TGTGCCAGCAGTTACGCCGGACAGGGGCTGGACACCATATATTTT. The chain employs TRBV6-5 and TRBJ1-3, with TRBD1 identical over 9 bases. V gave up 2 bases and J gave up 8 bases; unmatched junction bases: 7. CDR1 and CDR2 (germline): MNHEY, SVGAGI. The CDR3 totals 15 residues.

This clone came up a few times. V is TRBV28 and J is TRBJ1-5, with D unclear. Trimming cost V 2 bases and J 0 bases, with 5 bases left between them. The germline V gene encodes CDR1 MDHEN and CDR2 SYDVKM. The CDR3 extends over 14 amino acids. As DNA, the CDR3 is TGTGCCAGCAGTTTACCGTATAGCAATCAGCCCCAGCATTTT. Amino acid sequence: CASSLPYSNQPQHF.

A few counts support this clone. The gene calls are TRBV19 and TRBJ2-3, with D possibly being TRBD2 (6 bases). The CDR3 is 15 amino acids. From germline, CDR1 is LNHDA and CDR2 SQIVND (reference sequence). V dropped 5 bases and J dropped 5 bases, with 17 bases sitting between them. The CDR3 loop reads CASSLRDGGRDTQYF. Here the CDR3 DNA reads TGTGCCAGTAGTCTCCGGGACGGGGGAAGAGATACGCAGTATTTT.

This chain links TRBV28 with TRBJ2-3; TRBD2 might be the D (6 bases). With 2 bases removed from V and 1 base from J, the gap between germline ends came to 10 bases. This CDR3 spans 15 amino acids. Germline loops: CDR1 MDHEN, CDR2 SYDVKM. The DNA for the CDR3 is TGTGCCAGCAGTTTACTGGGGGAGGGCACAGATACGCAGTATTTT. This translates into CASSLLGEGTDTQYF.

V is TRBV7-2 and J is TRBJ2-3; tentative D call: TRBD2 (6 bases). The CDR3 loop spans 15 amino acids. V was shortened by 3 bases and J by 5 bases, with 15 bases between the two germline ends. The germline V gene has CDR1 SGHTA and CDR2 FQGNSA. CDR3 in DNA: TGTGCCAGCAGCTTGAGGGTAGCGGTGGAAGATACGCAGTATTTT. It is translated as CASSLRVAVEDTQYF.

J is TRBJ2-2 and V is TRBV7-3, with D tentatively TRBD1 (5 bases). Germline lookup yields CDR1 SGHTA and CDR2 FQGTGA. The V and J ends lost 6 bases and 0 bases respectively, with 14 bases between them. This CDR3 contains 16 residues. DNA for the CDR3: TGTGCCAGCAGTCGAACGTGGACACCGAACACCGGGGAGCTGTTTTTT. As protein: CASSRTWTPNTGELFF.

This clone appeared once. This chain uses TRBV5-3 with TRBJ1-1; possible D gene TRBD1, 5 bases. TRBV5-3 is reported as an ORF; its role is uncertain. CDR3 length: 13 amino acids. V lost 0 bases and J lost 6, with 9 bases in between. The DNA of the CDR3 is TGTGCCAGAAGCTTGGCCAGGGTATCTGAAGCTTTCTTT. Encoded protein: CARSLARVSEAFF.

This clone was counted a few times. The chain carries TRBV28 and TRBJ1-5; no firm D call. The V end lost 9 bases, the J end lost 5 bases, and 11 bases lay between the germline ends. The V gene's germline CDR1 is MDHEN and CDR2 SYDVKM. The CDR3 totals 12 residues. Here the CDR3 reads CASTSGDQPQHF. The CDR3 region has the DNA TGTGCCAGTACCTCGGGAGATCAGCCCCAGCATTTT.

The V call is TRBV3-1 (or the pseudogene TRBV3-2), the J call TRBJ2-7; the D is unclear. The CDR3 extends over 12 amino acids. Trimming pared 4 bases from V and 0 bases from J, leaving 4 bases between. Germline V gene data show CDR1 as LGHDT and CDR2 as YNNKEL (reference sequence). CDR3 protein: CASSPSSYEQYF. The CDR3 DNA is TGTGCCAGCAGCCCTAGCTCCTACGAGCAGTACTTC.

CDR3 sequence: CASSHPPADTQYF. DNA for the CDR3: TGTGCCAGCAGCCACCCCCCAGCAGATACGCAGTATTTT. The gene calls are TRBV11-2 and TRBJ2-3; no clear D gene. CDR3 length: 13 amino acids. Germline V gene sequence: CDR1 SGHAT, CDR2 FQNNGV. With 5 bases removed from V and 4 bases from J, the gap between germline ends came to 10 bases.

The CDR3 DNA sequence: TGTGCCAGCAGTAACGGTAAAGAACGGGATGAGCAGTTCTTC. It yields the protein CASSNGKERDEQFF. The chain combines TRBV6-5 with TRBJ2-1, with D hard to call. Germline CDR1 reads MNHEY; CDR2 reads SVGAGI. This CDR3 has 14 amino acids. Trimming took off 5 bases at V and 8 bases at J, with 16 bases between the two ends.